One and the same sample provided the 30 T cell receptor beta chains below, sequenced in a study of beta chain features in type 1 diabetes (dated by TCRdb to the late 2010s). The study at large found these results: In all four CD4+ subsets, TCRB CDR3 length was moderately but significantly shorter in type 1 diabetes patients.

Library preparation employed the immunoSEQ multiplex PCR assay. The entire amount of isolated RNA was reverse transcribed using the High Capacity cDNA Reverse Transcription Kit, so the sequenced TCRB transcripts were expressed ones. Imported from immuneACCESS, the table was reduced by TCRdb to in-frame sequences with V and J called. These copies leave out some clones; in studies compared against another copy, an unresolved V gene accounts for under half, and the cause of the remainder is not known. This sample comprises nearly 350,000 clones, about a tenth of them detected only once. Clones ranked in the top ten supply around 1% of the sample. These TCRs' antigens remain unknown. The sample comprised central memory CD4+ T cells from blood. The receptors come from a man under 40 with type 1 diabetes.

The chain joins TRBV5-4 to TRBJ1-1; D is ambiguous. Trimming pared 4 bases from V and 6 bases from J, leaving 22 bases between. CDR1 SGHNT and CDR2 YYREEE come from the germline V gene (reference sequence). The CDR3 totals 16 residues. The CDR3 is CASSLGYGRESPEAFF. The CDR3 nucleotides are TGTGCCAGCAGCCTAGGTTACGGGCGGGAGAGTCCTGAAGCTTTCTTT.

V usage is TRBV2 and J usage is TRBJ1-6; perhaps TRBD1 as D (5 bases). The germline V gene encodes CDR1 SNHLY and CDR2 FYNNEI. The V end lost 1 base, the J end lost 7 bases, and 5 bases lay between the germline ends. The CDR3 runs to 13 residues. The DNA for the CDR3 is TGTGCCAGCAGTGAAGGGGGCAATTCACCCCTCCACTTT. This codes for CASSEGGNSPLHF.

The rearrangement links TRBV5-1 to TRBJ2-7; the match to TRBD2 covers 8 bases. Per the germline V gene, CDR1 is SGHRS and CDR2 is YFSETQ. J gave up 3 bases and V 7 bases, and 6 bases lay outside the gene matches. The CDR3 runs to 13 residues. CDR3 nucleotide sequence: TGCGCCAGCCGCGGGGGGTCCCTCTACGAGCAGTACTTC. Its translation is CASRGGSLYEQYF. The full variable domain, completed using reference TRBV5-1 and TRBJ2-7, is KAGVTQTPRYLIKTRGQQVTLSCSPISGHRSVSWYQQTPGQGLQFLFEYFSETQRNKGNFPGRFSGRQFSNSRSEMNVSTLELGDSALYLCASRGGSLYEQYFGPGTRLTVT.

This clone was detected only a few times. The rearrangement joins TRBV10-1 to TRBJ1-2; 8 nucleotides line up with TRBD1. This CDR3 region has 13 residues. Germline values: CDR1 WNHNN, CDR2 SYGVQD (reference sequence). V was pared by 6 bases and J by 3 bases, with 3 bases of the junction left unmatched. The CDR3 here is CASRSQGDYGYTF. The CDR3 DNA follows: TGCGCCAGCAGATCACAGGGGGACTATGGCTACACCTTC.

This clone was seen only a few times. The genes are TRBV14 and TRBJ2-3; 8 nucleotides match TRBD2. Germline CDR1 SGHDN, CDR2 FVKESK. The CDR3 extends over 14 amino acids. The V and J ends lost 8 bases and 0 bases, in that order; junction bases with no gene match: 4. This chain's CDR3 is CASGLAGSTDTQYF. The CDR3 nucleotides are TGTGCCAGCGGGTTAGCGGGGAGCACAGATACGCAGTATTTT.

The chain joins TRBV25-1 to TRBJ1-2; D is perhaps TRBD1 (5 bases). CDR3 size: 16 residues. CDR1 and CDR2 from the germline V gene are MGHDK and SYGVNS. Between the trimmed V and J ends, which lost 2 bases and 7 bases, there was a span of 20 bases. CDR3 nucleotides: TGTGCCAGCAGTGAAATCGGGGCGGACGCCGGGGGTGGCTACACCTTC. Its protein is CASSEIGADAGGGYTF.

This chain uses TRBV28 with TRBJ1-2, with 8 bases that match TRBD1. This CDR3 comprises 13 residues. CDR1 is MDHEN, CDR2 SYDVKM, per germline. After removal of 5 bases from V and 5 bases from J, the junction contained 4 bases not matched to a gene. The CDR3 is CASSPGTGYGYTF. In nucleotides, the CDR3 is TGTGCCAGCAGTCCAGGGACAGGTTATGGCTACACCTTC.

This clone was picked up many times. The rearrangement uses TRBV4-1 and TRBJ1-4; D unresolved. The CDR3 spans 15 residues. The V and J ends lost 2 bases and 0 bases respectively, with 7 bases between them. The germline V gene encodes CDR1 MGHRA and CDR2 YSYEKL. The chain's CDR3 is CASSQQESTNEKLFF. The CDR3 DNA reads TGCGCCAGCAGCCAACAGGAATCAACTAATGAAAAACTGTTTTTT.

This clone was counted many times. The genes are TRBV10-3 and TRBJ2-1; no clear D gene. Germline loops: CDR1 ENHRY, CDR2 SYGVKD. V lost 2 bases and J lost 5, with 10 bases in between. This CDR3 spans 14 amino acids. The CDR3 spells CAISEVSLNNEQFF. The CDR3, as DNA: TGTGCCATCAGTGAGGTCTCGCTGAACAATGAGCAGTTCTTC.

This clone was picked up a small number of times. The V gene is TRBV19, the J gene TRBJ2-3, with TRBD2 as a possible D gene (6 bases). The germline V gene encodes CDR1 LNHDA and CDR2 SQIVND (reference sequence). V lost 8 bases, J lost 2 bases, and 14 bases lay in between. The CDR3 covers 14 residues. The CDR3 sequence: CASARGLSTDTQYF. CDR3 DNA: TGTGCCAGTGCAAGGGGACTTTCCACAGATACGCAGTATTTT.

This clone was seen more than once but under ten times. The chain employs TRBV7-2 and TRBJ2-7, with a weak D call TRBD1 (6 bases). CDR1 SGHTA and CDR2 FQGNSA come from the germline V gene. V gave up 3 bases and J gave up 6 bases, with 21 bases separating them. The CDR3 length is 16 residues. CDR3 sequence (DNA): TGTGCCAGCAGCTTGGTCAGGGGCGACGACTCTACCGAGCAGTACTTC. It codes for CASSLVRGDDSTEQYF.

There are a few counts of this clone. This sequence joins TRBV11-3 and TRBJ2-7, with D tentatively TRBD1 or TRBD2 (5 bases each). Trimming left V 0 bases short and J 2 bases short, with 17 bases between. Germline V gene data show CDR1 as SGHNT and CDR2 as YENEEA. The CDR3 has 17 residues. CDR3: CASSLDLGPRNPYEQYF. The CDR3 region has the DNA TGTGCCAGCAGCTTAGATCTGGGACCCCGTAACCCCTACGAGCAGTACTTC.

The CDR3 region has the DNA TGTGCCAGCAGCTTTGATCATTCGGCCGATACGCAGTATTTT. It specifies CASSFDHSADTQYF. The V and J genes are TRBV7-2 and TRBJ2-3; no clear D. CDR3 length: 14 residues. Trimming took off 3 bases at V and 6 bases at J, with 13 bases between the two ends. The V gene's germline CDR1 is SGHTA and CDR2 FQGNSA.

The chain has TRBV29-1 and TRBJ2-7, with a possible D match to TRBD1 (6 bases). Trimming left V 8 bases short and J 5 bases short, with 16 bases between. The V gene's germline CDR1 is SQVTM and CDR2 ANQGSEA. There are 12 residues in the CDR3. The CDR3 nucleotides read TGCAGCTTTAAGGGGTCAGGGGACGAGCAGTACTTC. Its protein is CSFKGSGDEQYF.

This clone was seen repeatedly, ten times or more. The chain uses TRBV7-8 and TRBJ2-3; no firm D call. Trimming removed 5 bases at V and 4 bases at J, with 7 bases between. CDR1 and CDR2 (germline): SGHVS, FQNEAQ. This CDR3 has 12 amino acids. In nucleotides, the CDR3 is TGTGCCAGCAGCCCAACCCCAGATACGCAGTATTTT. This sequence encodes CASSPTPDTQYF.

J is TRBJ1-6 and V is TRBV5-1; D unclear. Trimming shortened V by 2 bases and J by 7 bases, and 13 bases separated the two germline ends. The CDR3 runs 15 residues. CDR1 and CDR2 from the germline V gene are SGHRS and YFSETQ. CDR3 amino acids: CASSLGPQKNSPLHF. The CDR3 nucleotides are TGCGCCAGCAGCTTAGGACCCCAGAAAAATTCACCCCTCCACTTT.

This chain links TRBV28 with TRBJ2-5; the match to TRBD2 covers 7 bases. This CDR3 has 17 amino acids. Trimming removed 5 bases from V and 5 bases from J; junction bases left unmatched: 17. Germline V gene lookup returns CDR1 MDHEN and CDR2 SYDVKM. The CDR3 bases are TGTGCCAGCAGTCCCCGGGGAGGGAGGCCAAGCGGGGAGACCCAGTACTTC. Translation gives CASSPRGGRPSGETQYF.

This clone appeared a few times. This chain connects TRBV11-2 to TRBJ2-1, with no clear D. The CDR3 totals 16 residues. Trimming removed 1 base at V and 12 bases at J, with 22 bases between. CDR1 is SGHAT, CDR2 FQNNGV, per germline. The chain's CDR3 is CASSLGSWGSYTGQFF. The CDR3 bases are TGTGCCAGCAGCTTAGGATCGTGGGGATCCTACACTGGGCAGTTCTTC.

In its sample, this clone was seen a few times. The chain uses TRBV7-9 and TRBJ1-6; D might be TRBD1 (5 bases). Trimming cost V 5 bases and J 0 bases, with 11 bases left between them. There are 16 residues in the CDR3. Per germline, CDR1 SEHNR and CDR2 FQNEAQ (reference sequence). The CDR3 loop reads CASSKDRSSYNSPLHF. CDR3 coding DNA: TGTGCCAGCAGCAAAGACAGAAGCTCCTATAATTCACCCCTCCACTTT.

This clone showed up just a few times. The CDR3 region is CASSGTATNNEQFF. CDR3 nucleotide sequence: TGTGCCAGCAGTGGGACAGCCACAAACAATGAGCAGTTCTTC. V is TRBV2 and J is TRBJ2-1; perhaps TRBD1 as D (6 bases). The CDR3 is 14 amino acids. Trimming took off 4 bases at V and 5 bases at J, with 12 bases between the two ends. Germline-derived CDR1 and CDR2 are SNHLY and FYNNEI.

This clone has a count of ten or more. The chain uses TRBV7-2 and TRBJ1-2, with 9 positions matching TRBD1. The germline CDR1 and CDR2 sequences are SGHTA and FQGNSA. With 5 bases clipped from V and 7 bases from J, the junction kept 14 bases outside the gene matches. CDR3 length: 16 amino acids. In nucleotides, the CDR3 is TGTGCCAGCAGCCTGAACCCAGGGACAGGGATTAGTGGCTACACCTTC. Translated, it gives CASSLNPGTGISGYTF.

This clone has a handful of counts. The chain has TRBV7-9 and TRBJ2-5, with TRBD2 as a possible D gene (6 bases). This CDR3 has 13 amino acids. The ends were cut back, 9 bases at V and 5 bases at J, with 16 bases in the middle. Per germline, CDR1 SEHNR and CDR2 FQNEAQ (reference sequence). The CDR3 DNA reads TGTGCCAGTGCGACGGTCCGGGAGGAGACCCAGTACTTC. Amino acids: CASATVREETQYF. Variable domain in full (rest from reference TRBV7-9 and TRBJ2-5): DTGVSQNPRHKITKRGQNVTFRCDPISEHNRLYWYRQTLGQGPEFLTYFQNEAQLEKSRLLSDRFSAERPKGSFSTLEIQRTEQGDSAMYLCASATVREETQYFGPGTRLLVL.

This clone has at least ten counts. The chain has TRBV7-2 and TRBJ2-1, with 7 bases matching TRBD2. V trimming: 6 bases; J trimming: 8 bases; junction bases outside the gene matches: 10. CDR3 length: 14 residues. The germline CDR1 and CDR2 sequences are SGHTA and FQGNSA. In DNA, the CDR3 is TGTGCCAGCAGTCGGGACTACCGGCGAGATGAGCAGTTCTTC. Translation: CASSRDYRRDEQFF. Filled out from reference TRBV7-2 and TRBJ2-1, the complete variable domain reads GAGVSQSPSNKVTEKGKDVELRCDPISGHTALYWYRQSLGQGLEFLIYFQGNSAPDKSGLPSDRFSAERTGGSVSTLTIQRTQQEDSAVYLCASSRDYRRDEQFFGPGTRLTVL.

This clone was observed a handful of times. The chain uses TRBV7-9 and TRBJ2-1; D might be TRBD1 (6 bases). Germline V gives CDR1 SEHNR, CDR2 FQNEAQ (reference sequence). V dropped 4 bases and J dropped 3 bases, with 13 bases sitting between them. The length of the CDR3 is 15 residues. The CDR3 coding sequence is TGTGCCAGCAGCTGGAGACAGGCACGCTACAATGAGCAGTTCTTC. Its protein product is CASSWRQARYNEQFF.

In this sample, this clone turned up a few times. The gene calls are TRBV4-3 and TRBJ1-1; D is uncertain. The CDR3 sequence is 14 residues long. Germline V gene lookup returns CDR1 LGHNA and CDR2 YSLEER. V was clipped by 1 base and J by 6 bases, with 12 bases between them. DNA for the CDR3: TGCGCCAGCAGCCAAGTGGGTTCTCTATCTGAAGCTTTCTTT. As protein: CASSQVGSLSEAFF.

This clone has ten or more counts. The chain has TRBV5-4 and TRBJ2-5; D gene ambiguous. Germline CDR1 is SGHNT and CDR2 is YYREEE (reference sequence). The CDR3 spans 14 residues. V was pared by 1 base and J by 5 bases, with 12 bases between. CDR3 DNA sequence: TGTGCCAGCAGCTTGTCCAGTGGTGGGGAGACCCAGTACTTC. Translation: CASSLSSGGETQYF.

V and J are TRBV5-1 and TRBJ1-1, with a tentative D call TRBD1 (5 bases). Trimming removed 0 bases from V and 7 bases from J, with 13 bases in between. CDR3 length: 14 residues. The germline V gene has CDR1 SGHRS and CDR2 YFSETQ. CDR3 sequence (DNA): TGCGCCAGCAGCTTGGCGGCAGCGGGGGATGAAGCTTTCTTT. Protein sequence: CASSLAAAGDEAFF.

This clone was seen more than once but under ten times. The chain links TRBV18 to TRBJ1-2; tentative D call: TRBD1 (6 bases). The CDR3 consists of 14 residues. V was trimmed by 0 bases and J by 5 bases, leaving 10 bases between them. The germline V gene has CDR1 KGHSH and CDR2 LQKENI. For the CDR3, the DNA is TGTGCCAGCTCACCACCTTTAGGGGGTTATGGCTACACCTTC. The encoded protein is CASSPPLGGYGYTF.

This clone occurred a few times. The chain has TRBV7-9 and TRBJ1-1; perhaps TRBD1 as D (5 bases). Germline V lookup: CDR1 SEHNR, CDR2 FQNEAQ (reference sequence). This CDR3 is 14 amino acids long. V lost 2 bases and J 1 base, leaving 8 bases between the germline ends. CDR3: CASSLNTGNTEAFF. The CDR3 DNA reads TGTGCCAGCAGCTTAAATACAGGGAACACTGAAGCTTTCTTT.

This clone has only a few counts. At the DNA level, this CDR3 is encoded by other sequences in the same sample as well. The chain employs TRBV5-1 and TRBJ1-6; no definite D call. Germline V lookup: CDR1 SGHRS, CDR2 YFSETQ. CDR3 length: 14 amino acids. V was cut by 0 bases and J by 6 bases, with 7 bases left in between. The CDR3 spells CASSLGQANSPLHF. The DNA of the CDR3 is TGCGCCAGCAGCTTGGGGCAGGCTAATTCACCCCTCCACTTT.